This T cell receptor (beta chain) was retrieved from a study of response to subunit inactivated influenza vaccine. General study points: Authors suggested each seasonal flu vaccination may recruit only limited numbers of new T cells.

Worth noting for this clonotype: The antigen is unknown.

TCRdb fed the RT-PCR reads into MiXCR, producing one record per CDR3 protein. The sample gives about 540,000 distinct CDR3 sequences, around 25% of which show up once; about 2.8% is in the top ten. The V and J ends lost 0 bases and 7 bases, in that order; junction bases with no gene match: 8. CDR3 length: 15 residues. Germline V gene data show CDR1 as DFQATT and CDR2 as SNEGSKA (reference sequence). This sample was shared with a second study, whose subject was T cells expressing NK-cell markers. Per that study: In generating TCR beta cDNA, 5'RACE template switching with UMIs was used. Of eight sequenced donors, seven were HCMV-seropositive and one HCMV-seronegative. An anti-gamma-delta TCR antibody was added in several experiments. It restricted sorting to alpha-beta TCR-expressing T cells. The share of CD8+ T cells held by dominant NKG2C+ clonotypes was about 1.0-8% in roughly 6 donors.

V and J are TRBV20-1 and TRBJ2-3; 9 bases line up with TRBD2. This TCR derives from a man in his forties or fifties who received an inactivated influenza vaccine. The sample here was CD4+ T cells sorted from PBMCs, taken approximately 12 days after vaccination. The CDR3 DNA reads as TGCAGTGCTAGAGACTCCGCGGGAGGGGTTCATACGCAGTATTTT. Amino acid sequence: CSARDSAGGVHTQYF.